This T cell receptor beta chain derives from a study of cytomegalovirus exposure and HLA in healthy donors. About the research overall: Within the Caucasian-associated ancestry cluster were 81% of the 398 genotyped donors.

Study-wide results and caveats: A later analysis, which compared TCR beta chains of equal frequency, found the HLA-associated ones more clonally expanded. Common viral pathogens seemed to be connected with several of the most significant clusters, according to a later analysis. Some V segments, TRBV6-2 and TRBV6-3 among them, were indistinguishable and were therefore excluded.

Comments on this clone: Its antigen remains unknown.

The PCR used 60 Vbeta and 13 Jbeta primers. TCRdb's copy holds only in-frame clones and misses some; the assay was immunoSEQ multiplex PCR. The sample has 160,000 or so clones, around 80% seen once. Germline V lookup: CDR1 SGHAT, CDR2 FQDESV (reference sequence). V lost 2 bases to trimming and J lost 3 bases; unmatched junction nucleotides: 5. CDR3 length equals 15 residues. The sequenced sample was PBMCs. J is TRBJ2-7 and V is TRBV11-1, with TRBD2 matching 9 bases. The sequence was collected from a woman aged 40 to 50 in good health and CMV-seropositive. The DNA of the CDR3 is TGTGCCAGCAGCTTAAGCGGGGGGCAGGGCTACGAGCAGTACTTC. Amino acid sequence: CASSLSGGQGYEQYF.